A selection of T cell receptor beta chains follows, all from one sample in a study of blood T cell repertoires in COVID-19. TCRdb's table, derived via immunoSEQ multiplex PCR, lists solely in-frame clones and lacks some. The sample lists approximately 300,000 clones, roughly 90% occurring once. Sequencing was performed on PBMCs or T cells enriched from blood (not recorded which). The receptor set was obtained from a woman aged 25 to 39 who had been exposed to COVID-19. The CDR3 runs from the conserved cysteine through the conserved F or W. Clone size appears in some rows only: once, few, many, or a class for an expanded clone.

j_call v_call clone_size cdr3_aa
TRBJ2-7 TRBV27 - CASRIIAGAYEQYF
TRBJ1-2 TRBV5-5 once CASSLKVWQYGYTF
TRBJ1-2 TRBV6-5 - CASSPDRGYYGYTF
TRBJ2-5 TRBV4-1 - CASSQGTGGETQYF
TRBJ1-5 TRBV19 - CASSIVLADNQPQHF
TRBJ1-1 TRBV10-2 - CASSAYRVEMNTEAFF
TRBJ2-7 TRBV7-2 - CASSLQGPYEQYF
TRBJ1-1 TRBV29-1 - CSVVWTENTEAFF
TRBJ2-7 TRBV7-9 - CASSWTGGSEQYF
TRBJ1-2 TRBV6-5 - CASSSQGINYGYTF
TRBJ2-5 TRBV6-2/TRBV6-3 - CASSYPTTQETQYF
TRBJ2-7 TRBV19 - CASSKGQGTYEQYF
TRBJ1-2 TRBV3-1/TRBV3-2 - CASSHVMTGAGYTF
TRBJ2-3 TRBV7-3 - CASSSIAGYTQYF
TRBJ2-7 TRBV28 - CASSTPRAPYNYEQYF
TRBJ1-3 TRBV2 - CASSESYRVDRSGNTIYF
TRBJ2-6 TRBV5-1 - CASSFSGSGANVLTF
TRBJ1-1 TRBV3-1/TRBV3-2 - CASSQEDRDTEAFF
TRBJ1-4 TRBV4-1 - CASSQLRGVVEEKLFF
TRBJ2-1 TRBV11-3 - CASSLRAGAYNEQFF
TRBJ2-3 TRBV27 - CASRSYRDRGGDTQYF
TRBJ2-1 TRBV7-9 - CASSPILAGPYNEQFF
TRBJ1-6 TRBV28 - CASRGTGNNSPLHF
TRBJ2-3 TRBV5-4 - CASEEAAGVVSTDTQYF
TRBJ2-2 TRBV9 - CASSVTIGTGELFF
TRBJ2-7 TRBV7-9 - CASSLSGGAHEQYF
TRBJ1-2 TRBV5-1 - CASSPLRGDPDGYTF
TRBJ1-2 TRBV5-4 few CASSLAGQGGYGYTF
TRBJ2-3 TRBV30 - CAWSLGLTDTQYF
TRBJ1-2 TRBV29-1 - CTVDGGAAEDGYTF
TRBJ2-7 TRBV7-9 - CASSLRDSKYEQYF
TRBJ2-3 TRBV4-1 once CASSQMERGMGDTQYF
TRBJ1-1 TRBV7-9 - CASSLYGNTEAFF
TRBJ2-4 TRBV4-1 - CASSQEGLAGGPVGVKNIQYF
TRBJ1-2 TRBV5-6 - CASSPSTGGLRF
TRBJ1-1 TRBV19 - CASSSVHRSNTEAFF
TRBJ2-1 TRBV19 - CASSIKSGGQRYEQFF
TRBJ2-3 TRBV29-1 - CSVVVEGGPPDTQYF
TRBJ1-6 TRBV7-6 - CASSLVGTENSPLHF
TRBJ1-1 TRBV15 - CATSIPGRMNTEAFF
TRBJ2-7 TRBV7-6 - CASSLGDRGEQYF
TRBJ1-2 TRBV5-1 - CASSPGGMSYGYTF
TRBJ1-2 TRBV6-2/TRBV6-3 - CASSRDFYGYTF
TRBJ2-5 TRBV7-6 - CASSNELAGGPWETQYF
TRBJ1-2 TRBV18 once CASSPIDRLNYGYTF
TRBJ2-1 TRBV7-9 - CASSPTPSFWTTHGNEQFF
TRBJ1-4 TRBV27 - CASSLRQAHEKLFF
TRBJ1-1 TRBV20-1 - CSANYEAFF
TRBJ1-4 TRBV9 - CASSPGIQGTEKLFF
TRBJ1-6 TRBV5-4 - CASSWTAGGHNSPLHF
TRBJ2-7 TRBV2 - CASSGQAYEQYF
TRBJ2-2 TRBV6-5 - CASSYMQGQLTGELFF